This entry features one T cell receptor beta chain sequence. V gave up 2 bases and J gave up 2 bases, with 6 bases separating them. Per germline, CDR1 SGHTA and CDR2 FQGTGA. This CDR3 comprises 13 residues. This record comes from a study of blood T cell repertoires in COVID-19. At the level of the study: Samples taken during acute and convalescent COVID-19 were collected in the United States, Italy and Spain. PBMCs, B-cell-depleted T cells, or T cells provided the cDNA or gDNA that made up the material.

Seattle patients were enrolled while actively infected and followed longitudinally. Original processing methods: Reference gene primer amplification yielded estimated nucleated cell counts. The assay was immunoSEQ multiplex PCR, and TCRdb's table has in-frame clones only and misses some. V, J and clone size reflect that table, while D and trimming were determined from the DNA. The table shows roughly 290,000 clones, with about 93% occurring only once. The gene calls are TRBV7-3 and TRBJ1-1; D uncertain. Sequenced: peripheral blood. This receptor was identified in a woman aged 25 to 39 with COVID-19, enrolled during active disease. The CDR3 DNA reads TGTGCCAGCAGCTTAGCCCTAAACACTGAAGCTTTCTTT. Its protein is CASSLALNTEAFF. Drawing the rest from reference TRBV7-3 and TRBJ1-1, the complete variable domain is GAGVSQTPSNKVTEKGKYVELRCDPISGHTALYWYRQSLGQGPEFLIYFQGTGAADDSGLPNDRFFAVRPEGSVSTLKIQRTERGDSAVYLCASSLALNTEAFFGQGTRLTVV.